What follows are 32 T cell receptor beta chains derived from one specimen sequenced in a study of metastatic and nonmetastatic thyroid tumors. TCRdb redid the clone calls on the PCR reads using MiXCR. Here the sample spans some 46,000 clones, 24% being singletons. Each patient came to thyroid surgery without any prior treatment (of any kind). The material sequenced was blood. The receptors were gathered from a male donor with papillary thyroid cancer or a benign thyroid nodule (not recorded which). Some clones in this sample may be carry-over from other donors' samples.

This clone was detected many times. The chain joins TRBV19 to TRBJ2-5; maybe TRBD1 (5 bases). The CDR3 runs to 13 residues. The germline gives CDR1 LNHDA, CDR2 SQIVND (reference sequence). The V end lost 4 bases, the J end lost 2 bases, and 8 bases lay between the germline ends. CDR3 in amino acids: CASSKTAQETQYF. In DNA form, the CDR3 reads TGTGCCAGTAGTAAGACAGCGCAAGAGACCCAGTACTTC. Filled out from reference TRBV19 and TRBJ2-5, the complete variable domain reads DGGITQSPKYLFRKEGQNVTLSCEQNLNHDAMYWYRQDPGQGLRLIYYSQIVNDFQKGDIAEGYSVSREKKESFPLTVTSAQKNPTAFYLCASSKTAQETQYFGPGTRLLVL.

This clone was recorded at least ten times. The chain links TRBV4-1 to TRBJ2-1; 10 bases match TRBD2. The CDR3 runs to 18 residues. Trimming removed 0 bases from V and 8 bases from J; junction bases left unmatched: 13. Germline assignment: CDR1 MGHRA and CDR2 YSYEKL. The CDR3 protein is CASSQDRTSGFAGHEQFF. CDR3 DNA sequence: TGCGCCAGCAGCCAAGATAGGACTAGCGGCTTTGCAGGGCATGAGCAGTTCTTC.

The chain employs TRBV29-1 and TRBJ1-1, with 9 bases fitting TRBD1. Germline V gene lookup returns CDR1 SQVTM and CDR2 ANQGSEA. Germline trimming cut 4 bases from V and 11 bases from J; bases unmatched to any gene: 8. The CDR3 covers 12 residues. In DNA form, the CDR3 reads TGCAGCGTTGTCCCGGGACAGGGATTGGCTTTCTTT. This codes for CSVVPGQGLAFF.

This clone was counted at least ten times. The chain uses TRBV28 and TRBJ2-1; 7 bases match TRBD2. The CDR3 contains 15 residues. V gave up 2 bases and J gave up 6 bases; unmatched junction bases: 7. The germline CDR1 and CDR2 sequences are MDHEN and SYDVKM. The CDR3 coding sequence is TGTGCCAGCAGTTTACGGCGGGAGAGTTTCAATGAGCAGTTCTTC. Translation gives CASSLRRESFNEQFF.

Many counts were recorded for this clone. The chain is built from TRBV18 and TRBJ2-1; D tentatively fits TRBD1 or TRBD2 (5 bases each). V gave up 8 bases and J gave up 6 bases, with 26 bases separating them. CDR1 and CDR2 from the germline V gene are KGHSH and LQKENI. The CDR3 has 17 amino acids. CDR3 region: CASQQRREGVEGNEQFF. The CDR3 region has the DNA TGTGCCAGCCAACAGCGCAGGGAAGGGGTAGAGGGCAATGAGCAGTTCTTC.

At least ten counts were recorded for this clone. The V and J genes are TRBV2 and TRBJ1-2, with TRBD1 as a possible D gene (5 bases). The CDR3 is 14 amino acids. V was trimmed by 4 bases and J by 5 bases, leaving 14 bases between them. The germline CDR1 and CDR2 sequences are SNHLY and FYNNEI. CDR3 DNA: TGTGCCAGCAGTGCTTCACAGGCCCTATATGGCTACACCTTC. Protein: CASSASQALYGYTF. Full variable domain (rest looked up from reference TRBV2 and TRBJ1-2): EPEVTQTPSHQVTQMGQEVILRCVPISNHLYFYWYRQILGQKVEFLVSFYNNEISEKSEIFDDQFSVERPDGSNFTLKIRSTKLEDSAMYFCASSASQALYGYTFGSGTRLTVV.

This clone occurred many times. V usage is TRBV24-1 and J usage is TRBJ2-1, with D maybe TRBD1 (6 bases). There are 16 residues in the CDR3. Germline V lookup: CDR1 KGHDR, CDR2 SFDVKD. V lost 0 bases to trimming and J lost 0 bases, with 8 bases between them. CDR3: CATSDLPDSSYNEQFF. The DNA for the CDR3 is TGTGCCACCAGTGATTTGCCGGACAGCTCCTACAATGAGCAGTTCTTC.

This clone was counted at least ten times. This chain joins TRBV30 and TRBJ2-2; 9 bases fit TRBD2. The junction had 11 bases not matched to a gene; V was cut back by 0 bases and J by 6 bases. The CDR3 covers 17 residues. The germline CDR1 and CDR2 sequences are GTSNPN and SVGIG (reference sequence). CDR3 DNA sequence: TGTGCCTGGAGTGTACAAATTAGCGGGAGAAGGGCCGGGGAGCTGTTTTTT. It yields the protein CAWSVQISGRRAGELFF.

Many counts were recorded for this clone. The gene calls are TRBV6-1 and TRBJ1-5; 7 positions agree with TRBD1. Germline trimming cut 5 bases from V and 4 bases from J; bases unmatched to any gene: 5. This CDR3 spans 14 amino acids. Germline V gene sequence: CDR1 MNHNS, CDR2 SASEGT. CDR3 amino acids: CASSWGQLNQPQHF. CDR3 DNA: TGTGCCAGCAGTTGGGGACAGCTTAATCAGCCCCAGCATTTT.

This clone counts as medium-sized. V gene TRBV19 combines with J gene TRBJ2-7; 8 bases agree with TRBD1. CDR3 size: 14 residues. The germline V gene encodes CDR1 LNHDA and CDR2 SQIVND (reference sequence). The V and J ends lost 7 bases and 0 bases, in that order; junction bases with no gene match: 5. CDR3 loop: CASTRTGSSYEQYF. The CDR3 bases are TGTGCCAGTACCCGGACAGGGAGCTCCTACGAGCAGTACTTC.

This clone was found many times. J is TRBJ2-7 and V is TRBV6-1; D is possibly TRBD1 (6 bases). Germline V gene data show CDR1 as MNHNS and CDR2 as SASEGT. Trimming removed 4 bases from V and 4 bases from J, with 17 bases in between. The CDR3 runs to 15 residues. DNA for the CDR3: TGTGCCAGCAGTGGAACAGGGACCGCAAGGTACGAGCAGTACTTC. This encodes CASSGTGTARYEQYF.

This clone was detected ten times or more. The rearrangement links TRBV5-8 to TRBJ2-2; weak D call: TRBD2 (6 bases). Trimming cost V 0 bases and J 2 bases, with 11 bases left between them. This CDR3 has 16 amino acids. CDR1 and CDR2 from the germline V gene are SGHTS and YDEGEE. The CDR3 loop reads CASSLELAANTGELFF. The CDR3 DNA follows: TGTGCCAGCAGCTTGGAACTAGCTGCAAACACCGGGGAGCTGTTTTTT.

This clone was counted ten times or more. For the CDR3, the DNA is TGTGCCAGCAGCCCCGGGACAGGGACGATGACTGAAGCTTTCTTT. Residues: CASSPGTGTMTEAFF. The gene calls are TRBV7-2 and TRBJ1-1; 9 bases are shared with TRBD1. This CDR3 region has 15 residues. The trim removed 5 bases at V and 5 bases at J, leaving 9 bases unmatched. Germline lookup yields CDR1 SGHTA and CDR2 FQGNSA.

This clone was counted many times. CDR3 loop: CASSQDPRGHGGYTF. The CDR3 coding sequence is TGCGCCAGCAGCCAAGATCCCAGGGGGCATGGCGGCTACACCTTC. V gene TRBV4-1 combines with J gene TRBJ1-2; 8 bases map to TRBD1. Unmatched junction bases numbered 8, after V lost 0 bases and J lost 8 bases. The CDR3 loop spans 15 amino acids. CDR1 MGHRA and CDR2 YSYEKL come from the germline V gene.

With respect to this clone: Compared with germline, one end of the junction differs, possibly owing to a read error. The chain joins TRBV4-2 to TRBJ1-5, with D unresolved. This CDR3 is built from 15 residues. Germline V gives CDR1 LGHNA, CDR2 YNFKEQ. DNA for the CDR3: TGTGCCAGCAGCCAAGATATAGGACCGAATCAGCTCCAGCATTTT. Protein product: CASSQDIGPNQLQHF.

This clone was seen at least ten times. The J gene is TRBJ1-2, the V gene TRBV20-1, with TRBD1 matching 7 bases. CDR3 length: 16 residues. Germline trimming cut 3 bases from V and 3 bases from J; bases unmatched to any gene: 13. Germline CDR1 DFQATT, CDR2 SNEGSKA (reference sequence). This CDR3 is CSARAVEGAGDYGYTF. CDR3 nucleotide sequence: TGCAGTGCTAGGGCGGTCGAGGGGGCTGGGGACTATGGCTACACCTTC.

This clone has a count of ten or more. This chain links TRBV6-2 or TRBV6-3 with TRBJ2-5, with D possibly being TRBD1 (6 bases). CDR3 length: 15 residues. Germline lookup yields CDR1 MNHEY and CDR2 SVGEGT. Trimming stripped 7 bases from V and 2 bases from J, with 17 bases between. The DNA for the CDR3 is TGTGCCAGCACCGAAGAGAACAGGGAACAAGAGACCCAGTACTTC. Encoded protein: CASTEENREQETQYF.

The chain recombines TRBV24-1 with TRBJ2-2, with D possibly being TRBD2 (6 bases). Germline lookup yields CDR1 KGHDR and CDR2 SFDVKD. The CDR3 is 14 residues long. The V gene lost 2 bases and the J gene lost 6 bases, with 9 bases spanning the gap. CDR3 residues: CATSDSEGPGELFF. The CDR3 nucleotides read TGTGCCACCAGTGATTCGGAGGGGCCCGGGGAGCTGTTTTTT.

This clone was counted between two and nine times. This chain joins TRBV28 and TRBJ1-6, with D possibly being TRBD1 (6 bases). CDR3 size: 15 residues. Germline V gene data show CDR1 as MDHEN and CDR2 as SYDVKM. The V and J ends lost 4 bases and 7 bases respectively, with 14 bases between them. The CDR3 loop reads CASSSYTGWNSPLHF. Here the CDR3 DNA reads TGTGCCAGCAGTTCCTATACAGGGTGGAATTCACCCCTCCACTTT.

This clone came up many times. This chain uses TRBV19 with TRBJ2-3; D might be TRBD1 or TRBD2, each matching 6 bases. This CDR3 has 14 amino acids. CDR1 is LNHDA, CDR2 SQIVND, per germline (reference sequence). Trimming stripped 5 bases from V and 6 bases from J, with 15 bases between. CDR3: CASSLVGGSDTQYF. The CDR3 DNA is TGTGCCAGTAGTCTTGTAGGGGGGTCGGATACGCAGTATTTT.

This clone was seen many times. The chain is built from TRBV27 and TRBJ2-7; 8 positions agree with TRBD1. The CDR3 length is 11 residues. V shed 11 bases, J shed 6 bases, and the junction held 6 bases outside the gene matches. Germline values: CDR1 MNHEY, CDR2 SMNVEV (reference sequence). CDR3 DNA sequence: TGTGCCCCGGGACAGGTTTCCGAGCAGTACTTC. It is translated as CAPGQVSEQYF.

The chain recombines TRBV7-2 with TRBJ1-1; tentatively, D is TRBD1 (5 bases). Trimming shortened V by 5 bases and J by 4 bases, and 17 bases separated the two germline ends. CDR3 length: 15 residues. Germline CDR1 SGHTA, CDR2 FQGNSA. CDR3 amino acids: CASSPELTGTTEAFF. CDR3 DNA sequence: TGTGCCAGCAGCCCAGAGTTGACGGGGACCACTGAAGCTTTCTTT.

This clone is deemed medium-sized. V gene TRBV6-1 combines with J gene TRBJ2-2; no firm D call. The germline V gene has CDR1 MNHNS and CDR2 SASEGT. V lost 2 bases to trimming and J lost 2 bases, with 9 bases between them. This CDR3 is built from 15 residues. CDR3 DNA: TGTGCCAGCAGTGAAAGTCCCTCAAACACCGGGGAGCTGTTTTTT. Translated, it gives CASSESPSNTGELFF.

The chain recombines TRBV3-1 with TRBJ2-1; 10 bases match TRBD2. The V gene end was trimmed by 4 bases and the J gene end by 7 bases; junction bases not matched to a gene: 7. CDR1 LGHDT and CDR2 YNNKEL come from the germline V gene (reference sequence). CDR3 length: 15 residues. The CDR3 region has the DNA TGTGCCAGCAGCCTGCTAGCGGGAGCGGTGAATGAGCAGTTCTTC. Encoded protein: CASSLLAGAVNEQFF.

V gene TRBV28 combines with J gene TRBJ1-5; D gene uncertain. CDR3 length: 14 amino acids. Germline-derived CDR1 and CDR2 are MDHEN and SYDVKM. V lost 6 bases to trimming and J lost 3 bases, with 12 bases between them. CDR3 sequence reads: CASSQVRINQPQHF. The CDR3 DNA sequence: TGTGCCAGCAGCCAGGTACGCATCAATCAGCCCCAGCATTTT. The full variable domain, in which reference TRBV28 and TRBJ1-5 provide the parts outside the CDR3, is DVKVTQSSRYLVKRTGEKVFLECVQDMDHENMFWYRQDPGLGLRLIYFSYDVKMKEKGDIPEGYSVSREKKERFSLILESASTNQTSMYLCASSQVRINQPQHFGDGTRLSIL.

This clone was counted at least ten times. The chain has TRBV2 and TRBJ2-5; a weak D match, TRBD2 (6 bases). This CDR3 contains 15 residues. The germline CDR1 and CDR2 sequences are SNHLY and FYNNEI. Trimming removed 1 base from V and 5 bases from J, with 14 bases in between. The CDR3 protein is CASSEGWRDVETQYF. The CDR3 nucleotides are TGTGCCAGCAGTGAAGGGTGGCGGGACGTGGAGACCCAGTACTTC.

This chain links TRBV4-1 with TRBJ2-7; no clear D gene. Trimming stripped 0 bases from V and 9 bases from J, with 12 bases between. This CDR3 is built from 13 residues. The germline V gene encodes CDR1 MGHRA and CDR2 YSYEKL. The CDR3 sequence is CASSQETLLRQYF. The CDR3, as DNA: TGCGCCAGCAGCCAAGAGACTCTCCTACGGCAGTACTTC.

The chain uses TRBV6-1 and TRBJ1-2; D is uncertain. CDR3 length: 15 amino acids. Trimming removed 10 bases from V and 5 bases from J, with 23 bases in between. Germline assignment: CDR1 MNHNS and CDR2 SASEGT. CDR3 nucleotide sequence: TGTGCCACCAGCGGCCTCCGGACGGTTTGGTATGGCTACACCTTC. Amino acids: CATSGLRTVWYGYTF.

A word on this clone: A junction boundary mismatches the germline segment, possibly from a read error. The V gene is TRBV13, the J gene TRBJ2-1, with TRBD1 matching over 8 bases. CDR3 length: 17 amino acids. The germline V gene has CDR1 PRHDT and CDR2 FYEKMQ (reference sequence). The CDR3 region has the DNA TGTGCCAGCAGACCTACCCTCTCAGGGGGCAATACGGATGAGCAGTTATTC. Its translation is CASRPTLSGGNTDEQLF.

The chain has TRBV11-2 and TRBJ1-2; possible D gene TRBD1, 6 bases. CDR1 SGHAT and CDR2 FQNNGV come from the germline V gene. The CDR3 runs to 17 residues. V shed 1 base and J shed 7 bases, with 22 bases lying between them. The DNA for the CDR3 is TGTGCCAGCAGCTTAGTTTTCCTTCAGGGGAACATGGGTGGCTACACCTTC. Amino acids: CASSLVFLQGNMGGYTF.

This clone was observed many times. This chain uses TRBV18 with TRBJ1-6, with D possibly TRBD1 on 6 matching bases. Germline V gene data show CDR1 as KGHSH and CDR2 as LQKENI. Trimming shortened V by 3 bases and J by 1 base, and 13 bases separated the two germline ends. The CDR3 covers 17 residues. The CDR3 loop reads CASSPSPQGSYNSPLHF. The CDR3 DNA is TGTGCCAGCTCACCTTCCCCACAGGGATCCTATAATTCACCCCTCCACTTT.

This clone has at least ten counts. The rearrangement joins TRBV6-4 to TRBJ2-6, with D perhaps given as TRBD1 or TRBD2 (5 bases each). The germline V gene has CDR1 MRHNA and CDR2 SNTAGT. V shed 2 bases and J shed 0 bases, with 11 bases lying between them. CDR3 length equals 17 residues. CDR3 nucleotides: TGTGCCAGCAGTGACGGTGGGACCTTCTCTGGGGCCAACGTCCTGACTTTC. It translates to CASSDGGTFSGANVLTF.